This T cell receptor (beta chain) was captured by sequencing in a study of shared clonotypes between healthy human individuals. About the research overall: Used for every donor were three CD4 naive, three CD4 memory, two CD8 naive and one CD8 memory plate.

This clone came up a few times. It was across several immunoSEQ plates that each subset's genomic DNA was evenly split. Clones were sequenced by immunoSEQ multiplex PCR, and TCRdb holds only the in-frame ones, with some missing. The data hold a few hundred thousand clones, with roughly 84% observed a single time. From germline, CDR1 is SGHVS and CDR2 FQNEAQ. The ends were cut back, 2 bases at V and 6 bases at J, with 16 bases in the middle. CDR3 size: 15 residues. CD8 memory merged CD45RO+ with CCR7-negative CD45RA+ TemRA cells. The sequenced sample was memory CD8+ T cells sorted from blood. The subset denotes: CD45RO+ cells pooled with CCR7-negative TemRA cells. This TCR was sampled from a man aged 18 to 29 in good health. The chain has TRBV7-8 and TRBJ1-1; D not certain. As DNA, the CDR3 is TGTGCCAGCAGCTTATTGGTCGCCAGTAGCGCTGAAGCTTTCTTT. This sequence encodes CASSLLVASSAEAFF.